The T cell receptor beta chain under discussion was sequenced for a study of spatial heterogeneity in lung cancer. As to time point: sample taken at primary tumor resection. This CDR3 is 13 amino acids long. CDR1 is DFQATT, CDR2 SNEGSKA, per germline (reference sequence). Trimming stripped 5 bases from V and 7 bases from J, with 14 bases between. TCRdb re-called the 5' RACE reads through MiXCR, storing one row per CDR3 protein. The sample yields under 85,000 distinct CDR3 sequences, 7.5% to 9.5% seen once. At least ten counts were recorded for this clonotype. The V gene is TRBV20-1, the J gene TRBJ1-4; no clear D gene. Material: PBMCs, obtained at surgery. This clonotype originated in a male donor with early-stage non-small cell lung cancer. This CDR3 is CSAAAMSLEKLFF. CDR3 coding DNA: TGCAGTGCTGCCGCGATGAGTCTTGAAAAACTGTTTTTT.